The 2 T cell receptor beta chains below all came from one sample that was sequenced in a study of regulatory and conventional T cells in RAG deficiency. Data came from immunoSEQ multiplex PCR; TCRdb stores just in-frame clones and leaves some out. In the table there are about 28,000 clones, about 89% of which are singletons. Blood CD4+ CD25-high CD127-low regulatory T cells supplied the genomic DNA template. Separately, the same data were catalogued under a study of regulatory T cells. That paper notes: Primers: 52 TRBV forward and 13 TRBJ reverse.

Source material: Tregs sorted from blood. These receptors were obtained from a human donor in good health.

V is TRBV9 and J is TRBJ1-3, with a weak D call TRBD1 (5 bases). Germline values: CDR1 SGDLS, CDR2 YYNGEE. V was pared by 0 bases and J by 2 bases, with 12 bases between. The CDR3 consists of 16 residues. CDR3 in amino acids: CASSVDNPGTGNTIYF. CDR3 sequence (DNA): TGTGCCAGCAGCGTAGACAATCCAGGGACTGGAAACACCATATATTTT. The full variable domain, with the rest looked up from reference TRBV9 and TRBJ1-3, is DSGVTQTPKHLITATGQRVTLRCSPRSGDLSVYWYQQSLDQGLQFLIQYYNGEERAKGNILERFSAQQFPDLHSELNLSSLELGDSALYFCASSVDNPGTGNTIYFGEGSWLTVV.

The chain couples TRBV5-4 to TRBJ2-4, with unresolved D. CDR3 size: 12 residues. The V gene lost 0 bases and the J gene lost 7 bases, with 5 bases spanning the gap. Germline assignment: CDR1 SGHNT and CDR2 YYREEE (reference sequence). The CDR3 region is CASSLVGNIQYF. CDR3 DNA: TGTGCCAGCAGCTTGGTGGGGAACATTCAGTACTTC.